What follows describes a single TCR beta chain. As yet, its antigen is unknown. This entry belongs to a study of post-analysis software for immune sequencing data. cDNA libraries of TCR beta carried unique molecular identifiers. MiXCR, run by TCRdb on the PCR reads, gives a single entry per CDR3 protein. Of about 460,000 distinct CDR3 sequences listed, approximately 45% are singletons. General study results and limits: Elevated frequency relative to controls characterized several TRBV segments in patients, TRBV5-6, TRBV5-1 and TRBV20-1 among them. Diversity measured as normalized Chao1 was significantly lower in multiple sclerosis patients than in controls.

V shed 4 bases, J shed 1 base, and the junction held 10 bases outside the gene matches. Germline assignment: CDR1 SGHKS and CDR2 YYEKEE (reference sequence). The CDR3 sequence is 16 residues long. The sequencing input was blood. This chain joins TRBV5-5 and TRBJ2-5; 7 bases map to TRBD2. The source of this sequence is a girl between 5 and 17 years old with multiple sclerosis. CDR3 amino acids: CASSVDLAATQETQYF. CDR3 coding DNA: TGTGCCAGCAGCGTAGATCTAGCGGCCACCCAAGAGACCCAGTACTTC.